This entry lists 3 T cell receptor beta chains sequenced from one sample in a study of T cell responses to AZD1222 COVID-19 vaccine listed by TCRdb under 2021. Libraries were constructed by the immunoSEQ multiplex PCR assay. Here the immuneACCESS table is served through TCRdb, limited to in-frame sequences with V and J called. Missing clones are a known gap in these copies; in checked studies unresolved V genes cover under half, and the rest lacks a known reason. The sample table shows 95,000 to 150,000 clones, and 90% are seen once. 6% to 9% of the sample rests with the top ten. According to the study, the label for this sample's time point signals: baseline before first vaccination. Sequencing used peripheral blood, obtained on day 0 of AZD1222 vaccination. These receptors were collected from an adult in good health.

The V and J genes are TRBV6-5 and TRBJ2-7; the D gene could be TRBD1 or TRBD2 (5 bases each). The CDR3 runs to 15 residues. Germline V gene lookup returns CDR1 MNHEY and CDR2 SVGAGI. V was clipped by 8 bases and J by 0 bases, with 17 bases between them. CDR3 nucleotide sequence: TGTGCCAGCGGGGCCCGGAGCGGTAGCTCCTACGAGCAGTACTTC. The encoded protein is CASGARSGSSYEQYF.

The chain combines TRBV18 with TRBJ2-6; D ambiguous. CDR1 and CDR2 (germline): KGHSH, LQKENI. V lost 3 bases and J 4 bases, leaving 13 bases between the germline ends. The CDR3 length is 16 residues. The CDR3 nucleotides are TGTGCCAGCTCACCCCCTGCTGGGTTAGGGGCCAACGTCCTGACTTTC. Translating gives CASSPPAGLGANVLTF.

The chain combines TRBV21-1 with TRBJ1-5. TRBV21-1 is flagged as a pseudogene. This CDR3 contains 17 residues. Here the CDR3 DNA reads TGTGCCAGCAGCCCCCCGGAGAGGGATGAGGTCAATCAGCCCCAGCATTTT. Translated: CASSPPERDEVNQPQHF.